This paragraph reports one T cell receptor beta chain. The protocol was immunoSEQ multiplex PCR, while the TCRdb copy is restricted to in-frame clones and leaves out a portion. The sample includes 81,000 or so clones, roughly 85% of them seen just once. Germline CDR1 SGHTA, CDR2 FQGTGA. V dropped 0 bases and J dropped 3 bases, with 6 bases sitting between them. The CDR3 runs 14 residues. These data are taken from a study of blood T cell repertoires in COVID-19. Sequencing input: peripheral blood. The V gene is TRBV7-3, the J gene TRBJ2-1; a weak D match, TRBD1 (5 bases). The TCR comes from a man aged 50 or older with COVID-19, enrolled during active disease. The CDR3 is CASSLTTGYNEQFF. DNA for the CDR3: TGTGCCAGCAGCTTAACAACAGGCTACAATGAGCAGTTCTTC.